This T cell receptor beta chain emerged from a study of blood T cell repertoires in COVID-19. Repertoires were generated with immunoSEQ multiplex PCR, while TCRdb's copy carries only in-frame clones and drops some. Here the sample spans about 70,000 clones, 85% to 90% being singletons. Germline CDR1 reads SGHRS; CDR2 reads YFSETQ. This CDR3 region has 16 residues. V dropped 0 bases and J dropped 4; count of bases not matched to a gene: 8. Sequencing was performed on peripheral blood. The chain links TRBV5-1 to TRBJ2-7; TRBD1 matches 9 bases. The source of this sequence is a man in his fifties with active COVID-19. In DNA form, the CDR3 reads TGCGCCAGCAGCTTGGCCGGGGGACAGGGTGGGTACGAGCAGTACTTC. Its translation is CASSLAGGQGGYEQYF.